These T cell receptor beta chains were read from a single sample in a study of PD-1 blockade in mismatch repair-deficient tumors. Using immunoSEQ multiplex PCR, the repertoire was profiled, and TCRdb retains in-frame clones only, with some absent. The table includes some 110,000 clones, around 80% detected once. The starting material was peripheral blood, obtained 60 to 65 weeks after starting pembrolizumab. The receptors here all came from an adult with mismatch repair-deficient cancer. Each CDR3 is given without its conserved first and last residue.

TRBJ2-7 | TRBV7-2 | ASSLDRNSYEQY
TRBJ2-1 | TRBV7-9 | ASSSDSEQF
TRBJ2-7 | TRBV7-2 | ASSFYEGLATYEQY
TRBJ2-7 | TRBV29-1 | SVLGLAGHEQY
TRBJ2-5 | TRBV5-1 | ASSLQGGETQY
TRBJ2-3 | TRBV5-1 | ASSLEGGTGTDTQY
TRBJ1-3 | TRBV29-1 | SVETHGNSGNTIY
TRBJ2-7 | TRBV10-3 | AISEPGQGLYEQY
TRBJ2-1 | TRBV6-5 | ASSYLTSAEQF
TRBJ2-1 | TRBV7-8 | ASSEREVPYNEQF
TRBJ1-5 | TRBV27 | ASRHAGVGQPQH
TRBJ2-3 | TRBV25-1 | ASSEYLAGGLTDTQY
TRBJ2-7 | TRBV27 | ASSFPGALFEQY
TRBJ2-2 | TRBV11-3 | ASSPRLAFGELF
TRBJ2-3 | TRBV7-8 | ASSLEWEMSTDTQY
TRBJ2-2 | TRBV5-4 | ASSLGTGIFAGELF
TRBJ1-1 | TRBV6-1 | ASSVRDRANTEAF
TRBJ2-7 | TRBV5-1 | ASSLGLAGHHGNEQY
TRBJ2-5 | TRBV18 | ASSPFQGAKKETQY
TRBJ1-1 | TRBV5-1 | ASSWGQGTEAF
TRBJ1-4 | TRBV18 | ASSPRENNEKLF
TRBJ2-2 | TRBV6-4 | ASSVTGTGELF
TRBJ2-7 | TRBV6-1 | ASSDSWRGEQY
TRBJ2-7 | TRBV5-8 | ASSLAGDSYEQY
TRBJ1-2 | TRBV11-3 | ASSLDRDSRYGYT
TRBJ2-7 | TRBV7-2 | ASSLGSGGLYEQY
TRBJ2-3 | TRBV2 | ASSEAGGTDTQY
TRBJ2-7 | TRBV19 | ASSSTIAGSTYEQY
TRBJ2-1 | TRBV5-6 | ASTLARQGRDEQF
TRBJ2-7 | TRBV5-4 | ASSLGARIEGQY
TRBJ1-5 | TRBV5-8 | ASSLGAVGDQPQH
TRBJ2-1 | TRBV5-1 | ASSPGLGRGYEQF
TRBJ1-1 | TRBV7-6 | ASSLRRGPFTEAF
TRBJ2-3 | TRBV28 | ASSRLPGQGTDTQY
TRBJ2-7 | TRBV6-6 | ASSRTVHEQY
TRBJ2-1 | TRBV11-3 | ASSLGSYNEQF
TRBJ2-5 | TRBV25-1 | ASSEPRAGKETQY
TRBJ1-5 | TRBV19 | ASSIGTGALGNQPQH
TRBJ1-1 | TRBV2 | ASTIWRGQAF
TRBJ1-1 | TRBV19 | ASTEQLNTEAF
TRBJ2-2 | TRBV2 | ARNSGGRRTGELF
TRBJ2-7 | TRBV7-9 | ASSPFPGGNSYEQY
TRBJ1-1 | TRBV6-1 | ATLPFEGSFPEAF
TRBJ1-5 | TRBV6-6 | ASSYLGRVGQPQH
TRBJ2-1 | TRBV5-1 | ASSLGEKRAGGSYNEQF
TRBJ2-7 | TRBV19 | ASSSRTGDSYEQY
TRBJ2-3 | TRBV7-2 | ASSPSLSTDTQY
TRBJ1-2 | TRBV7-9 | ASSPLETHGYT
TRBJ2-7 | TRBV7-4 | ASTPGVDYEQY
TRBJ2-7 | TRBV7-2 | ASSLSDGQGQY
TRBJ2-7 | TRBV11-2 | ASSLDPREALEQY